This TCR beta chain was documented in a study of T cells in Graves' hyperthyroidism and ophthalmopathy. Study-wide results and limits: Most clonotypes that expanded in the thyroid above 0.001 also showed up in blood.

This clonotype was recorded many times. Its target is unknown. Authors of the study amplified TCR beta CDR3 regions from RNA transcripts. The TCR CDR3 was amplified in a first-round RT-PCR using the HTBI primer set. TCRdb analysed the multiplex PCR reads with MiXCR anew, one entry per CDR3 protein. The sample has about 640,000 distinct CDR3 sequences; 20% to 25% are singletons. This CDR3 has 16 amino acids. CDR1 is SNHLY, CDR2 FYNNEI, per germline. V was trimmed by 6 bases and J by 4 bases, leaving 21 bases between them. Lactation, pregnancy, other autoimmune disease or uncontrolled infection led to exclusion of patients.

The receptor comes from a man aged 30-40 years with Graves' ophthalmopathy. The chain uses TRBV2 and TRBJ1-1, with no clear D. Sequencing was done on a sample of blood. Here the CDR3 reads CASSAMRSGEVTEAFF. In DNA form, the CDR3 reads TGTGCCAGCAGCGCGATGCGATCCGGGGAGGTCACTGAAGCTTTCTTT.